This entry features one T cell receptor beta chain sequence. What it recognizes is unknown. Each patient came to thyroid surgery without any prior treatment (of any kind). This sample was included in a study of metastatic and nonmetastatic thyroid tumors. Study-level information: The study looked at repertoires side by side in blood and in tumor or nodule tissue from malignant and benign thyroid patients.

Original data processing: A classifier for distant metastasis in papillary thyroid cancer was constructed using CDR3 differences observed across clinicopathological groups. MiXCR reprocessed the PCR reads for TCRdb. These V and J calls rely on TCRdb rather than the paper's analysis. The profile shows roughly 58,000 clones, about 4% of them singletons. General observations from the study: It was reported that TCR beta diversity was significantly higher in malignant thyroid tumors than benign nodules, in blood and tumor.

Source material: blood. This clonotype was obtained from a female donor with papillary thyroid cancer or a benign thyroid nodule (not recorded which). Some clones in this sample may be carry-over from other donors' samples.

Here the CDR3 reads CASSRTAHSNQPQHF. The CDR3, as DNA: TGTGCCAGTAGTAGAACAGCTCATAGCAATCAGCCCCAGCATTTT. This sequence joins TRBV19 and TRBJ1-5; D ambiguous. Per germline, CDR1 LNHDA and CDR2 SQIVND (reference sequence). The CDR3 length is 15 residues. V lost 4 bases, J lost 0 bases, and 10 bases lay in between.